This T cell receptor beta chain was obtained from a study of blood T cell repertoires in COVID-19. Sequencing used immunoSEQ multiplex PCR; TCRdb keeps in-frame clones, though not all of them. The sample records around 46,000 clones, approximately 85% being singletons. The V segment lost 4 bases and the J segment 4 bases; nucleotides outside the gene matches: 5. Germline-derived CDR1 and CDR2 are KGHSH and LQKENI. The CDR3 runs to 15 residues. This clonotype originated in a woman aged 80 or over with COVID-19, enrolled during active disease. The sequencing input was peripheral blood. The rearrangement links TRBV18 to TRBJ2-7, with TRBD1 identical over 12 bases. CDR3 loop: CASSQGTGGGYEQYF. The DNA of the CDR3 is TGTGCCAGCTCACAAGGGACAGGGGGCGGTTACGAGCAGTACTTC.